This TCR beta chain was recorded in a study of shared clonotypes between healthy human individuals. Study summary: The people who gave samples were a couple of women and a few men aged 18 to 49.

Sequencing was performed with immunoSEQ multiplex PCR; in TCRdb, only in-frame clones are kept and a portion is missing. Found here are 1 million to 1.2 million clones, 60% to 85% of them singletons; the top ten hold over 0.8%. V lost 2 bases and J 5 bases, leaving 9 bases between the germline ends. The CDR3 sequence is 13 residues long. CDR1 is SGHTA and CDR2 is FQGNSA in the germline V gene. CD4+ cells underwent separation, giving CD45RA+ naive and CD45RA-negative memory subsets. In this sample, this clone turned up many times. The clonotype comes from a man between 18 and 29 years old in good health. Some clones in this sample may be carry-over from other donors' samples. The chain joins TRBV7-2 to TRBJ1-2; D is unresolved. Sequencing was done on a sample of memory CD4+ T cells from PBMCs. Subset specified: CD45RA-negative fraction. The CDR3 reads CASSLTQTYGYTF. The CDR3 DNA reads TGTGCCAGCAGCTTAACACAGACATATGGCTACACCTTC.